This paragraph covers one T cell receptor (beta chain) sequence. Treatment noted: oral pan-JAK inhibitor, 5-10 mg twice daily. The data stem from a study of CD8+ T cells in alopecia areata. cDNA prepared by RNA extraction and subsequent reverse transcription served as the template for sequencing. The method was immunoSEQ multiplex PCR; TCRdb's version includes in-frame clones alone and lacks a portion of them. Altogether 120,000 or so clones are present, approximately 60% being singletons, with the ten largest covering 4.5% to 6%. CDR3 size: 14 residues. Germline loops: CDR1 SEHNR, CDR2 FQNEAQ (reference sequence). Deletions cut 0 bases from V and 8 bases from J, with 11 bases between.

The rearrangement uses TRBV7-9 and TRBJ2-1; D is possibly TRBD2 (5 bases). This sequence was found in a human donor with alopecia areata. Specimen: CD4+ T cells sorted from blood, collected at week 4, from a patient treated with tofacitinib. The DNA of the CDR3 is TGTGCCAGCAGCTTAGCAAGCGGTCCCGATGAGCAGTTCTTC. This sequence encodes CASSLASGPDEQFF.